Listed below are T cell receptor beta chains from one sample, sequenced in a study of OX40 agonist ivuxolimab in advanced cancers. Measured with immunoSEQ multiplex PCR; TCRdb has only the in-frame clones, and not every one. The sample consists of about 60,000 clones, around four fifths of them appearing once. The sample consisted of CD4+ or CD8+ T cells sorted from blood, taken in a trial of the OX40 agonist ivuxolimab. Source of these receptors: an adult with an advanced solid tumor such as melanoma, head and neck, liver or kidney cancer. CDR3s include the opening cysteine and the closing phenylalanine or tryptophan. D genes are given only for firm matches. Size is stated for part of the rows, as once, few or many counts, or as a class when the clone is expanded.

>TRBJ2-1|TRBD2|TRBV6-1|-
CASSEALGTSGIVEQFF
TGTGCCAGCAGTGAAGCTCTAGGGACTAGCGGGATTGTTGAGCAGTTCTTC
>TRBJ2-7|-|TRBV5-4|-
CASSLLRAADPTYEQYF
TGTGCCAGCAGCTTGCTTCGGGCGGCGGACCCAACCTACGAGCAGTACTTC
>TRBJ2-7|TRBD1|TRBV5-1|once
CASSSGQGNPYEQYF
TGCGCCAGCAGTTCAGGACAGGGAAATCCCTACGAGCAGTACTTC
>TRBJ2-5|TRBD2|TRBV7-2|-
CASSLEAGRGVETQYF
TGTGCCAGCAGCTTAGAAGCTGGTCGGGGGGTTGAGACCCAGTACTTC
>TRBJ2-7|-|TRBV15|-
CATSRDQVEARTYEQYF
TGTGCCACCAGCAGAGATCAAGTAGAAGCAAGGACCTACGAGCAGTACTTC
>TRBJ2-7|TRBD2|TRBV7-2|-
CASSLTWTSGSSYEQYF
TGTGCCAGCAGCTTAACCTGGACTAGCGGGAGCTCCTACGAGCAGTACTTC
>TRBJ1-5|-|TRBV6-1|-
CASSHNQPQHF
TGTGCCAGCAGTCATAATCAGCCCCAGCATTTT
>TRBJ2-1|-|TRBV5-6|-
CASSGGVLGNEQFF
TGTGCCAGCAGCGGGGGCGTACTAGGCAATGAGCAGTTCTTC
>TRBJ2-5|-|TRBV7-2|-
CASSWTEQETQYF
TGTGCCAGCAGCTGGACAGAGCAAGAGACCCAGTACTTC
>TRBJ2-7|TRBD1|TRBV6-1|once
CASSEALQGAAGQYF
TGTGCCAGCAGTGAAGCGCTTCAGGGGGCAGCAGGGCAGTACTTC